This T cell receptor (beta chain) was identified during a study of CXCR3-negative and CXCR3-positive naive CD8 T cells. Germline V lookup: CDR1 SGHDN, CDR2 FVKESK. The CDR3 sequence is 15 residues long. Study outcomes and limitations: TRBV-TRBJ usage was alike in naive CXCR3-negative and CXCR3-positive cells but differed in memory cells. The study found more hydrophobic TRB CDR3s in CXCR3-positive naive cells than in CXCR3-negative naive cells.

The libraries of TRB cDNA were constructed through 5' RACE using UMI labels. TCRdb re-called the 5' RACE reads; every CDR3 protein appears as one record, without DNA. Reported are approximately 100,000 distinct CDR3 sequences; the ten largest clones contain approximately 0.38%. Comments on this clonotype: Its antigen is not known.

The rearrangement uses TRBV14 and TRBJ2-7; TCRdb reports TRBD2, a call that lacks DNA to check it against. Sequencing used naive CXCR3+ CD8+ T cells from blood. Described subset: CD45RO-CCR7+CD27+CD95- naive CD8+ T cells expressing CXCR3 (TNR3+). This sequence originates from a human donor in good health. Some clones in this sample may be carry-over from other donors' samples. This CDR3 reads CASSQVEGPYYEQYF.